Listed below are T cell receptor beta chains from one sample, sequenced in a study of cytomegalovirus exposure and HLA in healthy donors. The method was immunoSEQ multiplex PCR; TCRdb's version includes in-frame clones alone and lacks a portion of them. The sample shows around 200,000 clones, roughly four fifths of them seen only once. The sequencing sample was made of PBMCs. Every receptor here comes from a man between 45 and 60 years old in good health and CMV-seronegative. The conserved cysteine and the conserved F or W are not part of the CDR3 here. Each record gives: V gene, J gene, clone size, CDR3 protein. The size entry is marked missing in some rows and otherwise reads once, few, many or a size class.

TRBV6-1	TRBJ2-7	-	ASRAYGTYAYEQY
TRBV7-8	TRBJ1-1	-	ASSFPGGLGSTEAF
TRBV7-9	TRBJ2-3	-	ASNPRTTGRTDTQY
TRBV19	TRBJ1-5	-	ASSKGQGLNQPQH
TRBV9	TRBJ1-1	-	ASSVAGGEAF
TRBV25-1	TRBJ2-2	-	ASSDRGRTGELF
TRBV21-1	TRBJ1-4	-	ASRLRDRAEDEKLF
TRBV11-1	TRBJ1-4	-	ASRLTGLSTEKLF
TRBV6-5	TRBJ2-4	-	ARAQNIQY
TRBV7-8	TRBJ2-3	-	ASSPWTSGGTDTQY
TRBV11-3	TRBJ2-2	few	ASSSLGTGSGELF
TRBV7-2	TRBJ1-5	-	ASSLAGTGGQPQH
TRBV6-5	TRBJ1-3	-	ASSYSNPGSGNTIY
TRBV19	TRBJ1-2	few	ASSIDTDRRSYGYT
TRBV6-6	TRBJ2-7	-	ASSSGSGTGPYEQY
TRBV30	TRBJ2-1	once	AWSGRAVASSYNEQF
TRBV6-5	TRBJ2-3	-	ASSYLTGLNTDTQY
TRBV6-5	TRBJ1-1	-	ASSYSRGRNTEAF
TRBV7-9	TRBJ2-1	-	ASSLGSGGVYSYNEQF
TRBV7-8	TRBJ2-1	-	ASSLGTSGMWYNEQF
TRBV11-3	TRBJ2-7	-	ASSNRTGPYEQY
TRBV7-2	TRBJ1-1	-	ASSLGRLEAF
TRBV2	TRBJ1-5	few	ASTDQVRQPQH
TRBV2	TRBJ1-2	-	ASEPGTNYGYT
TRBV6-5	TRBJ1-4	-	ASSLDGVGEKLF
TRBV9	TRBJ2-1	-	ASSVVPGASGIAFSEQF
TRBV7-2	TRBJ2-2	-	ASSLASGGPGTGELF
TRBV15	TRBJ2-2	-	ATTSKIQSATGELF
TRBV6-5	TRBJ2-3	-	ASSYQAGPDTQY
TRBV6-1	TRBJ2-3	-	AIPGRTGLPDTQY
TRBV7-9	TRBJ2-7	-	ASSPPGLAGGEQY
TRBV30	TRBJ2-1	-	AWSGHHRLSGGSSYNEQF
TRBV6-6	TRBJ2-7	-	ASSYDTSYEQY
TRBV19	TRBJ1-1	few	ASSFNFGTEAF
TRBV11-2	TRBJ2-1	-	ASRSLAGGPSSYNEQF
TRBV30	TRBJ2-7	-	AFRQGRREQY
TRBV19	TRBJ1-5	-	ASSISRGRQPQH
TRBV18	TRBJ2-7	-	ASSPPGQVYYEQY
TRBV6-5	TRBJ1-3	few	ASSTGTGNTIY
TRBV28	TRBJ1-2	-	ASSFPGSYT
TRBV7-3	TRBJ2-3	once	ACRPDSFTDTQY
TRBV7-6	TRBJ2-2	-	ASSQLAQTSNTGELF
TRBV12-5	TRBJ2-7	-	ASGAHSEQY
TRBV18	TRBJ2-5	once	ASSPPSQAQETQY
TRBV6-6	TRBJ1-1	-	ASRAGNTEAF
TRBV6-5	TRBJ2-5	-	ASAWGETQY
TRBV30	TRBJ2-3	-	ASSGRALDTQY
TRBV18	TRBJ2-7	-	ASSPTGVNYEQY
TRBV14	TRBJ2-1	-	ASSRLQGYNEQF
TRBV19	TRBJ1-5	-	ASSISREIYSNQPQH
TRBV6-1	TRBJ2-2	-	ASIQGLAGTGELF
TRBV7-2	TRBJ1-2	once	ASSIASGGYGYT
TRBV18	TRBJ2-7	-	ASSQQGQGRILSYEQY
TRBV4-1	TRBJ2-7	-	ASSQGRGQGTYEQY
TRBV28	TRBJ2-2	-	ASRRSEAGGELF